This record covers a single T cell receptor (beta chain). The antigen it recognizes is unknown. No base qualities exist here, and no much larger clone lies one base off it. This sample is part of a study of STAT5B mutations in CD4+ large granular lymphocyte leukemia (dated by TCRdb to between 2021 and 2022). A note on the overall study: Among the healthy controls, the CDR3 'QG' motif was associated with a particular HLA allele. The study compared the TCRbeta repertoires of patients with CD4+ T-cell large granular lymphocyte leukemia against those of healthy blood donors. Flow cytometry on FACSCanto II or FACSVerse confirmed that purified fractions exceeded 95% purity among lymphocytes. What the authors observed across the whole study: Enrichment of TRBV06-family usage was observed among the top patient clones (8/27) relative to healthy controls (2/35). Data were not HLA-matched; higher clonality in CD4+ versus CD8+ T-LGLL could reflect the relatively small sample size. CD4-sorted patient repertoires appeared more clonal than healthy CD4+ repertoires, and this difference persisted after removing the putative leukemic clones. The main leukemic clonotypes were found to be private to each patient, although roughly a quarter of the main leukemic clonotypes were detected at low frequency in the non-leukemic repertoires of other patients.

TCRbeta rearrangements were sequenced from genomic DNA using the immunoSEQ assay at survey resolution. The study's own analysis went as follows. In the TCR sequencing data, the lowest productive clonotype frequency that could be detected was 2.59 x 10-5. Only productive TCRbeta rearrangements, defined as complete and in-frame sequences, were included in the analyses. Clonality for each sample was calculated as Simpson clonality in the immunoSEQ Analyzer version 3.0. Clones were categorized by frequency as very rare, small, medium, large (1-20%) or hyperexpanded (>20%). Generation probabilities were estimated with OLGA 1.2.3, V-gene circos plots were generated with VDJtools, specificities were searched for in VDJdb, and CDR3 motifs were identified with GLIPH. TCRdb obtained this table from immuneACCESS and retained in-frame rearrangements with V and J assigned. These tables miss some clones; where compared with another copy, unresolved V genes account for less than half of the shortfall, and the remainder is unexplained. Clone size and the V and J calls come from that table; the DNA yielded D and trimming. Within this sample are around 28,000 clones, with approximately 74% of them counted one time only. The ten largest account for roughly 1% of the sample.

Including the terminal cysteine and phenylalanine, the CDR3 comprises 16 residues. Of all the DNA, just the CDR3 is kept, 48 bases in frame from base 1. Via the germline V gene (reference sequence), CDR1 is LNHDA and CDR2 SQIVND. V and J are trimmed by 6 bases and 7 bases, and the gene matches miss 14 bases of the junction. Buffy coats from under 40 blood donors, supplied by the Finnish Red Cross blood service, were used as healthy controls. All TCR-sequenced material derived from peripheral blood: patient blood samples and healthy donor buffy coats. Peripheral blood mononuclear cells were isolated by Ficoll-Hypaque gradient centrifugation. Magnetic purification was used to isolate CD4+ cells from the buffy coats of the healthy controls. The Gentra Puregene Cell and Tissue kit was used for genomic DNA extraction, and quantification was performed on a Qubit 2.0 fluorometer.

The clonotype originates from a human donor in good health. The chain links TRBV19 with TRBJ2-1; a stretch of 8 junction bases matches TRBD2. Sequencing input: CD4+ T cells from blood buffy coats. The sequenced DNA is TGTGCCAGTAGCCCGGGGGGGGCCTGGGGCCGGAATGAGCAGTTCTTC. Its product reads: CASSPGGAWGRNEQFF. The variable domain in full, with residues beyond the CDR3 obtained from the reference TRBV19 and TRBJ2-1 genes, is DGGITQSPKYLFRKEGQNVTLSCEQNLNHDAMYWYRQDPGQGLRLIYYSQIVNDFQKGDIAEGYSVSREKKESFPLTVTSAQKNPTAFYLCASSPGGAWGRNEQFFGPGTRLTVL.